Sequencing of this T cell receptor beta chain was carried out in a study of blood T cell repertoires in COVID-19. The overall study: Sites across the United States, Italy and Spain contributed samples from acute and convalescent COVID-19. PBMCs, B-cell-depleted T cells, or T cells were the source of the cDNA or gDNA that made up the material.

In germline, CDR1 is MNHEY, CDR2 SMNVEV (reference sequence). The CDR3 has 15 residues. V was cut by 6 bases and J by 5 bases, with 19 bases left in between. How the authors handled the data: By means of reference gene primer amplification, nucleated cell counts were estimated. The table came from immunoSEQ multiplex PCR; TCRdb's copy has only in-frame clones and leaves some out. V and J calls and clone size come straight from that table; D and trimming were deduced from the DNA. Among about 180,000 clones listed, under 90% were seen once. The specimen sequenced was peripheral blood. This TCR derives from a human donor in a cohort sampled during active COVID-19. The chain couples TRBV27 to TRBJ2-5; D may be TRBD2 (6 bases). CDR3 sequence: CASSLGSGPWETQYF. CDR3 coding DNA: TGTGCCAGCAGCTTGGGTAGCGGACCCTGGGAGACCCAGTACTTC.